This TCR beta chain was identified in a study of cytomegalovirus exposure and HLA in healthy donors. Amplification used 60 Vbeta primers and 13 Jbeta primers. Method: immunoSEQ multiplex PCR; TCRdb's copy keeps in-frame clones and lacks some. The repertoire holds some 130,000 clones, with around three quarters as singletons. The sequence was obtained from a man aged 35-49 years in good health and CMV-seropositive. The specimen sequenced was PBMCs.

CDR3 residues: CASSPLYSGGYNEQFF. The CDR3 nucleotides read TGTGCCAGTAGTCCCTTATATAGCGGGGGGTACAATGAGCAGTTCTTC. The chain uses TRBV19 and TRBJ2-1, with 10 bases fitting TRBD2. The CDR3 loop spans 16 amino acids. The germline gives CDR1 LNHDA, CDR2 SQIVND (reference sequence). V was clipped by 5 bases and J by 4 bases; unmatched bases: 8.